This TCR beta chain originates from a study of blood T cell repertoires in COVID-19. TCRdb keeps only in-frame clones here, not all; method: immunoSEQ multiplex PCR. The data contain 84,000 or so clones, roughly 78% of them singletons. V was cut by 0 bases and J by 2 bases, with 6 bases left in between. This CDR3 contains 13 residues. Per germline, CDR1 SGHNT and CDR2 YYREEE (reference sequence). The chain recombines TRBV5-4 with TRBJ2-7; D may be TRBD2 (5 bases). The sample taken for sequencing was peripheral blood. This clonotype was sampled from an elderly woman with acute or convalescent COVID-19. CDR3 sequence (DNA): TGTGCCAGCAGCTTGGGAGGGACCTACGAGCAGTACTTC. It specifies CASSLGGTYEQYF.